This TCR beta chain was retrieved from a study of naive and memory T cell subsets. TCR cDNA received a 3' ligated oligonucleotide that carried a UMI. There are many counts of this clonotype. Four PCR rounds used nested alpha and beta constant region primers plus the SP2 primer. TCRdb passed the UMI-ligation and nested PCR reads through MiXCR, listing each CDR3 protein once. The sample lists over 20,000 distinct CDR3 sequences; around 5.3% were seen once. Sequencing was performed on blood. The sequence derives from an adult in good health.

CDR3 sequence: CASSLDSSYEQYF. The DNA of the CDR3 is TGTGCCAGCAGCTTGGACAGCTCCTACGAGCAGTACTTC. The chain carries TRBV7-2 and TRBJ2-7; the D gene is possibly TRBD1 (6 bases). The germline V gene has CDR1 SGHTA and CDR2 FQGNSA. Trimming took 3 bases from V and 0 from J, leaving 6 bases between them. The CDR3 loop spans 13 amino acids.